A single sample is the source of the 10 T cell receptor beta chains below, sequenced in a study of cytomegalovirus exposure and HLA in healthy donors. The PCR ran on 60 Vbeta and 13 Jbeta primers. TCRdb's table, derived via immunoSEQ multiplex PCR, lists solely in-frame clones and lacks some. Of about 220,000 clones in the sample, 82% are singletons; the top ten hold 5.5% to 7.5%. Sequenced: PBMCs. The receptors originated from a man aged 35 to 55 in good health and CMV-seropositive.

The J gene is TRBJ2-2, the V gene TRBV7-6; D gene uncertain. Germline values: CDR1 SGHVS, CDR2 FNYEAQ. The CDR3 has 12 amino acids. V shed 1 base and J shed 7 bases, with 4 bases lying between them. CDR3 protein: CASSLDIGELFF. The CDR3 bases are TGTGCCAGCAGCTTAGATATCGGGGAGCTGTTTTTT.

The table lists this clone with a few counts. The gene calls are TRBV30 and TRBJ1-1; the D gene is possibly TRBD1 (6 bases). The CDR3 contains 13 residues. Germline V lookup: CDR1 GTSNPN, CDR2 SVGIG (reference sequence). The germline V and J ends were trimmed by 7 bases and 9 bases, with 21 bases remaining between them. The CDR3 here is CASYNLGQLQAFF. CDR3 sequence (DNA): TGTGCCTCGTATAATCTCGGACAGCTTCAAGCTTTCTTT.

CDR3 sequence (DNA): TGTGCCAGCAGTTTATCCCCGCGGAATGAGCAGTTCTTC. This translates into CASSLSPRNEQFF. The chain is built from TRBV27 and TRBJ2-1; no clear D gene. V was cut by 0 bases and J by 7 bases, with 7 bases left in between. CDR1 MNHEY and CDR2 SMNVEV come from the germline V gene (reference sequence). The CDR3 totals 13 residues.

The J gene is TRBJ1-1, the V gene TRBV16; 9 bases match TRBD1. Losses at the gene ends were 6 bases for V and 4 bases for J; bases not matched to a gene: 9. The CDR3 loop spans 15 amino acids. Germline V gene lookup returns CDR1 KGHSY and CDR2 FQNENV. The CDR3 sequence: CASSKGTGFGTEAFF. The CDR3, as DNA: TGTGCCAGCAGTAAAGGGACAGGGTTTGGCACTGAAGCTTTCTTT.

The V call is TRBV9, the J call TRBJ2-1; no clear D gene. The CDR3 length is 15 residues. The V end was cut by 0 bases, the J end by 0 bases, with 7 bases between. Germline V gives CDR1 SGDLS, CDR2 YYNGEE. The chain's CDR3 is CASSVGAGSYNEQFF. CDR3 DNA sequence: TGTGCCAGCAGCGTAGGAGCAGGCTCCTACAATGAGCAGTTCTTC.

CDR3 bases: TGTGCCAGCAGCCCGAAAGACAGGGGGTCAGATACGCAGTATTTT. It encodes CASSPKDRGSDTQYF. The rearrangement links TRBV5-5 to TRBJ2-3; 9 positions match TRBD1. In germline, CDR1 is SGHKS, CDR2 YYEKEE (reference sequence). The CDR3 is 15 residues long. V trimming: 4 bases; J trimming: 4 bases; junction bases outside the gene matches: 7.

The rearrangement joins TRBV19 to TRBJ2-1; the D gene is possibly TRBD2 (5 bases). CDR1 LNHDA and CDR2 SQIVND come from the germline V gene (reference sequence). V shed 5 bases and J shed 0 bases, with 5 bases lying between them. The CDR3 covers 13 residues. This chain's CDR3 is CASSEGSYNEQFF. In DNA, the CDR3 is TGTGCCAGTAGTGAGGGCTCCTACAATGAGCAGTTCTTC.

The chain recombines TRBV9 with TRBJ1-1; D unresolved. This CDR3 contains 13 residues. Trimming took 0 bases from V and 8 from J, leaving 11 bases between them. Germline CDR1 SGDLS, CDR2 YYNGEE. DNA for the CDR3: TGTGCCAGCAGCGTAGGATTTGAGGAGGAAGCTTTCTTT. Protein product: CASSVGFEEEAFF.

This clone has a handful of counts. The chain links TRBV6-5 to TRBJ2-2; D not certain. V lost 5 bases, J lost 4 bases, and 8 bases lay in between. The CDR3 runs to 13 residues. Germline V lookup: CDR1 MNHEY, CDR2 SVGAGI. CDR3 nucleotides: TGTGCCAGCAGTCCCCTTAGCACCGGGGAGCTGTTTTTT. Encoded protein: CASSPLSTGELFF.

The rearrangement joins TRBV27 to TRBJ1-2, with a tentative D call TRBD1 (5 bases). V lost 3 bases to trimming and J lost 6 bases, with 11 bases between them. This CDR3 has 13 residues. Looked up from germline, CDR1 is MNHEY and CDR2 is SMNVEV (reference sequence). The CDR3 DNA sequence: TGTGCCAGCAGTTTCTCGGGGGTGGATGGCTACACCTTC. Translation: CASSFSGVDGYTF.